These T cell receptor beta chains were read from a single sample in a study of cytomegalovirus exposure and HLA in healthy donors. The method was immunoSEQ multiplex PCR; TCRdb's version includes in-frame clones alone and lacks a portion of them. Of just over 95,000 clones in the sample, more than 60% were seen once. Sequencing was carried out using PBMCs. These receptors originate from a human donor in good health. Each CDR3 is given with its conserved first and last residue. Each record gives: clone size, D gene, V gene, J gene, CDR3 DNA, CDR3 protein. The D gene is left open where the match is weak. Clone size appears in some rows only: once, few, many, or a class for an expanded clone.

clone_size: .; d_call: TRBD1; v_call: TRBV7-2; j_call: TRBJ1-3; cdr3_nt: TGTGCCAGCAGCTTGTGGGGACAGGGGATCTTTATGGGAAACACCATATATTTT; cdr3_aa: CASSLWGQGIFMGNTIYF
clone_size: .; d_call: .; v_call: TRBV18; j_call: TRBJ2-5; cdr3_nt: TGTGCCAGCTCACCACAGGGGCTTGGGACCCAGTACTTC; cdr3_aa: CASSPQGLGTQYF
clone_size: .; d_call: .; v_call: TRBV7-2; j_call: TRBJ2-1; cdr3_nt: TGTGCCAGCAGCCCGTTCGGGGGTGAGCAGTTCTTC; cdr3_aa: CASSPFGGEQFF
clone_size: .; d_call: TRBD1; v_call: TRBV7-2; j_call: TRBJ1-2; cdr3_nt: TGTGCCAGCAGCTTAGGAGGGACAGGGGTTGGCTACACCTTC; cdr3_aa: CASSLGGTGVGYTF
clone_size: once; d_call: TRBD2; v_call: TRBV14; j_call: TRBJ2-1; cdr3_nt: TGTGCCAGCAGCCAATCGGCCGGGACTAACAATGAGCAGTTCTTC; cdr3_aa: CASSQSAGTNNEQFF
clone_size: .; d_call: .; v_call: TRBV6-6; j_call: TRBJ1-1; cdr3_nt: TGTGCCAGCAGTCCTCCTTCAGTTGGCACTGAAGCTTTCTTT; cdr3_aa: CASSPPSVGTEAFF
clone_size: .; d_call: .; v_call: TRBV20-1; j_call: TRBJ2-1; cdr3_nt: TGCAGTGCTAAAGACAGGACAGAGCAGTTCTTC; cdr3_aa: CSAKDRTEQFF
clone_size: once; d_call: TRBD1; v_call: TRBV7-2; j_call: TRBJ2-3; cdr3_nt: TGTGCCAGCAGTGGACAGGGATCAGATACGCAGTATTTT; cdr3_aa: CASSGQGSDTQYF
clone_size: .; d_call: .; v_call: TRBV13; j_call: TRBJ2-7; cdr3_nt: TGTGCCAGCAGCTCCTCCCGGTACGAGCAGTACTTC; cdr3_aa: CASSSSRYEQYF
clone_size: .; d_call: .; v_call: TRBV6-6; j_call: TRBJ1-1; cdr3_nt: TGTGCCAGCAGTCCCCCGGCGGTATCTGAAGCTTTCTTT; cdr3_aa: CASSPPAVSEAFF
clone_size: .; d_call: TRBD1; v_call: TRBV5-1; j_call: TRBJ1-1; cdr3_nt: TGCGCCAGCAGCCCGCGGCTCCCAGGGACAGGGGTTTCGGAATGGCGCCGAAATGAAGCTTTCTTT; cdr3_aa: CASSPRLPGTGVSEWRRNEAFF
clone_size: .; d_call: .; v_call: TRBV4-1; j_call: TRBJ2-2; cdr3_nt: TGCGCCAGCAGCCAAGATGGAGCACTGGCCGGGGAGCTGTTTTTT; cdr3_aa: CASSQDGALAGELFF
clone_size: .; d_call: TRBD1; v_call: TRBV25-1; j_call: TRBJ1-1; cdr3_nt: TGTGCCAGCCGGGGACAGGGAGACACTGAAGCTTTCTTT; cdr3_aa: CASRGQGDTEAFF
clone_size: .; d_call: TRBD1; v_call: TRBV25-1; j_call: TRBJ2-3; cdr3_nt: TGTGCCAGCAGTGGCTCCGGGACAGGGGTGACAGATACGCAGTATTTT; cdr3_aa: CASSGSGTGVTDTQYF
clone_size: few; d_call: TRBD1; v_call: TRBV6-1; j_call: TRBJ1-2; cdr3_nt: TGTGCCAGCAGGGACAGGGACCCCCTCAACTATGGCTACACCTTC; cdr3_aa: CASRDRDPLNYGYTF
clone_size: few; d_call: .; v_call: TRBV5-1; j_call: TRBJ1-4; cdr3_nt: TGCGCCAGCAGCTTGGCGGCAGGGTTGAGTGAAAAACTGTTTTTT; cdr3_aa: CASSLAAGLSEKLFF
clone_size: .; d_call: TRBD1; v_call: TRBV5-4; j_call: TRBJ2-5; cdr3_nt: TGTGCCAGCAGCTTACAGGGGAGAGAAGAGACCCAGTACTTC; cdr3_aa: CASSLQGREETQYF
clone_size: .; d_call: .; v_call: TRBV19; j_call: TRBJ2-3; cdr3_nt: TGTGCCAGTAGTATAGGGGACACCACAGATACGCAGTATTTT; cdr3_aa: CASSIGDTTDTQYF
clone_size: .; d_call: TRBD2; v_call: TRBV27; j_call: TRBJ2-5; cdr3_nt: TGTGCCAGCAGTTTCCGGACTAGGGAGACCCAGTACTTC; cdr3_aa: CASSFRTRETQYF
clone_size: .; d_call: TRBD2; v_call: TRBV5-1; j_call: TRBJ2-5; cdr3_nt: TGCGCCAGCAGCTTGGGACTAGCGGACAACCAAGAGACCCAGTACTTC; cdr3_aa: CASSLGLADNQETQYF
clone_size: .; d_call: TRBD2; v_call: TRBV18; j_call: TRBJ2-7; cdr3_nt: TGTGCCAGCTCACCCGCGGGGGGACTCTCCTACGAGCAGTACTTC; cdr3_aa: CASSPAGGLSYEQYF
clone_size: few; d_call: .; v_call: TRBV7-9; j_call: TRBJ1-4; cdr3_nt: TGTGCCAGCAGCTCGTCCGGACTGGGTGAAAAACTGTTTTTT; cdr3_aa: CASSSSGLGEKLFF
clone_size: few; d_call: .; v_call: TRBV2; j_call: TRBJ1-1; cdr3_nt: TGTGCCAGCAGTGAGGGCCAGATTGAAGCTTTCTTT; cdr3_aa: CASSEGQIEAFF
clone_size: once; d_call: TRBD1; v_call: TRBV27; j_call: TRBJ1-1; cdr3_nt: TGTGCCAGCAGCCGGGTCCCGGGGACAGGGGGGACTGAAGCTTTCTTT; cdr3_aa: CASSRVPGTGGTEAFF
clone_size: once; d_call: TRBD1; v_call: TRBV9; j_call: TRBJ1-1; cdr3_nt: TGTGCCAGCAGCTTTGACAGGGGGATGGGTGAAGCTTTCTTT; cdr3_aa: CASSFDRGMGEAFF
clone_size: .; d_call: .; v_call: TRBV27; j_call: TRBJ2-5; cdr3_nt: TGTGCCAGCAGTACCCGGACAGCTGAGACCCAGTACTTC; cdr3_aa: CASSTRTAETQYF
clone_size: few; d_call: .; v_call: TRBV9; j_call: TRBJ2-5; cdr3_nt: TGTGCCAGCAGCGTAGAACCCTTCGGGACCCAGTACTTC; cdr3_aa: CASSVEPFGTQYF
clone_size: few; d_call: .; v_call: TRBV6-1; j_call: TRBJ2-1; cdr3_nt: TGTGCCAGCAGTGTCAGACTAGGCCGCTCCTACAATGAGCAGTTCTTC; cdr3_aa: CASSVRLGRSYNEQFF
clone_size: .; d_call: .; v_call: TRBV2; j_call: TRBJ2-2; cdr3_nt: TGTGCCAGCAGTGAGGCAGGGTGGGTCACCGGGGAGCTGTTTTTT; cdr3_aa: CASSEAGWVTGELFF
clone_size: .; d_call: TRBD2; v_call: TRBV7-6; j_call: TRBJ2-5; cdr3_nt: TGTGCCAGCAGCTTTAGACTAGCGGGGACCCAGTACTTC; cdr3_aa: CASSFRLAGTQYF
clone_size: .; d_call: .; v_call: TRBV7-9; j_call: TRBJ2-3; cdr3_nt: TGTGCCAGCAGCCTACGAGAAACAGATACGCAGTATTTT; cdr3_aa: CASSLRETDTQYF
clone_size: .; d_call: TRBD1; v_call: TRBV2; j_call: TRBJ2-7; cdr3_nt: TGTGCCAGCAGAATAAGACAGGGAGATGAGCAGTACTTC; cdr3_aa: CASRIRQGDEQYF
clone_size: .; d_call: .; v_call: TRBV2; j_call: TRBJ1-1; cdr3_nt: TGTGCCAGCAGTTTTACCCAGGGAAACCCTGAAGCTTTCTTT; cdr3_aa: CASSFTQGNPEAFF
clone_size: .; d_call: .; v_call: TRBV6-4; j_call: TRBJ1-5; cdr3_nt: TGTGCCAGCAGTGACGGGGGCGATCAGCCCCAGCATTTT; cdr3_aa: CASSDGGDQPQHF
clone_size: .; d_call: TRBD2; v_call: TRBV9; j_call: TRBJ2-3; cdr3_nt: TGTGCCAGCAGCGCCCCCCCAGCGGGAGGGGTGCGGAGCACAGATACGCAGTATTTT; cdr3_aa: CASSAPPAGGVRSTDTQYF
clone_size: .; d_call: TRBD1; v_call: TRBV7-6; j_call: TRBJ1-1; cdr3_nt: TGTGCCAGCAGCTACCTACCAAGCACCAGGACAGGACGAAACACTGAAGCTTTCTTT; cdr3_aa: CASSYLPSTRTGRNTEAFF
clone_size: .; d_call: .; v_call: TRBV18; j_call: TRBJ2-1; cdr3_nt: TGTGCCAGCTTTGGGGCAGGGAATCTCTACAATGAGCAGTTCTTC; cdr3_aa: CASFGAGNLYNEQFF
clone_size: .; d_call: TRBD2; v_call: TRBV7-8; j_call: TRBJ2-3; cdr3_nt: TGTGCCAGCAGCTTAATGGGGGGGGGCACAGATACGCAGTATTTT; cdr3_aa: CASSLMGGGTDTQYF
clone_size: .; d_call: .; v_call: TRBV5-4; j_call: TRBJ1-1; cdr3_nt: TGTGCCAGCAGTATCACGGTGAACACTGAAGCTTTCTTT; cdr3_aa: CASSITVNTEAFF
clone_size: .; d_call: TRBD1; v_call: TRBV7-2; j_call: TRBJ2-7; cdr3_nt: TGTGCCAGCAGCCCCCGGACAGGGAGCTACGAGCAGTACTTC; cdr3_aa: CASSPRTGSYEQYF
clone_size: many; d_call: .; v_call: TRBV6-6; j_call: TRBJ1-2; cdr3_nt: TGTGCCAGCAGTACGACAGGTGGCTATGGCTACACCTTC; cdr3_aa: CASSTTGGYGYTF
clone_size: .; d_call: TRBD2; v_call: TRBV5-1; j_call: TRBJ2-1; cdr3_nt: TGCGCCAGCAGTCCCCGACTAGCTGGTGACAATGAGCAGTTCTTC; cdr3_aa: CASSPRLAGDNEQFF
clone_size: .; d_call: TRBD1; v_call: TRBV5-6; j_call: TRBJ2-7; cdr3_nt: TGTGCCAGCAGCTTGTGGTCCTGGACAGGGGGCAACGAGCAGTACTTC; cdr3_aa: CASSLWSWTGGNEQYF
clone_size: .; d_call: .; v_call: TRBV29-1; j_call: TRBJ1-3; cdr3_nt: TGCAGCGTTGGAGGCCAAAGCTCTGGAAACACCATATATTTT; cdr3_aa: CSVGGQSSGNTIYF
clone_size: .; d_call: .; v_call: TRBV19; j_call: TRBJ1-5; cdr3_nt: TGTGCCAGTAGTATCTCCGGGCAGCCCCAGCATTTT; cdr3_aa: CASSISGQPQHF
clone_size: .; d_call: .; v_call: TRBV27; j_call: TRBJ1-2; cdr3_nt: TGTGCCAGCAGTTCCGCCCCCGGGGGGCACCGTGGCTACACCTTC; cdr3_aa: CASSSAPGGHRGYTF
clone_size: .; d_call: TRBD1; v_call: TRBV13; j_call: TRBJ1-6; cdr3_nt: TGTGCCAGCAGCTTACAAACAGGGGAGGCCAATTCACCCCTCCACTTT; cdr3_aa: CASSLQTGEANSPLHF
clone_size: .; d_call: TRBD1; v_call: TRBV7-2; j_call: TRBJ2-7; cdr3_nt: TGTGCCAGCACGACAGGGTCTTACGAGCAGTACTTC; cdr3_aa: CASTTGSYEQYF
clone_size: .; d_call: TRBD1; v_call: TRBV6-6; j_call: TRBJ1-2; cdr3_nt: TGTGCCAGCAGACGACAGGGGGCGCCCGGCTACACCTTC; cdr3_aa: CASRRQGAPGYTF
clone_size: .; d_call: .; v_call: TRBV19; j_call: TRBJ2-1; cdr3_nt: TGTGCCAGTAGAGAGATGGACACCACCTACAATGAGCAGTTCTTC; cdr3_aa: CASREMDTTYNEQFF